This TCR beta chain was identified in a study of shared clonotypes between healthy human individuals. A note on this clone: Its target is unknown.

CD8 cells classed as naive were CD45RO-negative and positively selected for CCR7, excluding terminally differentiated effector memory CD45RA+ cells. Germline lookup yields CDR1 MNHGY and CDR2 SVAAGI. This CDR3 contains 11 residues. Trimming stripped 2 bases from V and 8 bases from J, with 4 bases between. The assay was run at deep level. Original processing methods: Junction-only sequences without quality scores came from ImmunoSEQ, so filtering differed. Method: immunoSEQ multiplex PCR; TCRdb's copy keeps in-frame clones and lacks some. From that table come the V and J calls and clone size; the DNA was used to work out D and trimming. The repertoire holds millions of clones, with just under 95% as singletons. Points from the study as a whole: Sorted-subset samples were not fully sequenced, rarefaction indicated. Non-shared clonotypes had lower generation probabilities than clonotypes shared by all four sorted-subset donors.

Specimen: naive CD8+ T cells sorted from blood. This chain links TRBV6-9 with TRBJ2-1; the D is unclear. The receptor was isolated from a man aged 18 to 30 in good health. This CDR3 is CASSYSDEQFF. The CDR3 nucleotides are TGTGCCAGCAGTTATAGCGATGAGCAGTTCTTC.